This TCR beta chain originates from a study of PD-1 blockade in classical Hodgkin lymphoma. Trimming shortened V by 4 bases and J by 10 bases, and 21 bases separated the two germline ends. The germline CDR1 and CDR2 sequences are SGHDT and YYEEEE. The length of the CDR3 is 16 residues. Here immunoSEQ multiplex PCR was the method, and the copy in TCRdb shows in-frame clones only, minus some. The sample has approximately 31,000 clones, 84% seen once. Described time point: cycle 4 day 1 (C4D1), after six to seven weeks of nivolumab. Each patient experienced a relapse that followed autologous stem cell transplantation, and brentuximab vedotin exposure varied. Purification of CD4+ T cells from thawed PBMCs was achieved by magnetic negative selection.

This TCR derives from a human donor with classical Hodgkin lymphoma. Sequencing used CD4+ T cells from blood, obtained before the fourth cycle of nivolumab. The V and J genes are TRBV5-6 and TRBJ1-6, with D possibly matching TRBD1 (5 bases). The CDR3 sequence: CASSLWLWGVGSPLHF. CDR3 nucleotide sequence: TGTGCCAGCAGCCTCTGGCTATGGGGGGTCGGGTCACCCCTCCACTTT. Complete variable domain (other parts from reference TRBV5-6 and TRBJ1-6): DAGVTQSPTHLIKTRGQQVTLRCSPKSGHDTVSWYQQALGQGPQFIFQYYEEEERQRGNFPDRFSGHQFPNYSSELNVNALLLGDSALYLCASSLWLWGVGSPLHFGNGTRLTVT.